Listed below are T cell receptor beta chains from one sample, sequenced in a study of cytomegalovirus exposure and HLA in healthy donors. This table comes from immunoSEQ multiplex PCR, and its TCRdb copy is limited to in-frame clones, with some not included. The profile shows about 130,000 clones, more than 9.5% of them singletons. Material: PBMCs. These TCRs come from a man aged 45-65 years in good health and CMV-seronegative. CDR3s include the opening cysteine and the closing phenylalanine or tryptophan. The order of the fields is D gene, clone size, J gene, V gene, CDR3 DNA, CDR3 protein. The D gene is left open where the match is weak. Rows may omit the clone size; those that give it use once, few, many or a size class.

d_gene: .; abundance: .; j_gene: TRBJ2-2; v_gene: TRBV19; CDR3nt: TGTGCCAGTAGTATAGGGGGGGCCGGGGAGCTGTTTTTT; CDR3aa: CASSIGGAGELFF
d_gene: TRBD1; abundance: .; j_gene: TRBJ2-7; v_gene: TRBV9; CDR3nt: TGTGCCAGCAGCGCTGGACAGGGATCCCCCTACGAGCAGTACTTC; CDR3aa: CASSAGQGSPYEQYF
d_gene: .; abundance: few; j_gene: TRBJ2-7; v_gene: TRBV9; CDR3nt: TGTGCCAGCAGCCCCCGGACGGACACCTACGAGCAGTACTTC; CDR3aa: CASSPRTDTYEQYF
d_gene: TRBD2; abundance: few; j_gene: TRBJ2-7; v_gene: TRBV5-6; CDR3nt: TGTGCCAGCAGCTTGGGGAGGACGGGGGGCTACGAGCAGTACTTC; CDR3aa: CASSLGRTGGYEQYF
d_gene: .; abundance: few; j_gene: TRBJ1-4; v_gene: TRBV29-1; CDR3nt: TGCAGCGGGACGGGGACTAATGAAAAACTGTTTTTT; CDR3aa: CSGTGTNEKLFF
d_gene: .; abundance: .; j_gene: TRBJ1-2; v_gene: TRBV5-1; CDR3nt: TGCGCCAGCAGCTTGGGGACAGTCGGCGGCTACACCTTC; CDR3aa: CASSLGTVGGYTF
d_gene: .; abundance: .; j_gene: TRBJ2-7; v_gene: TRBV7-9; CDR3nt: TGTGCCAGCAGCTTAGACGAGAGAGTGCAGTACTTC; CDR3aa: CASSLDERVQYF
d_gene: TRBD1; abundance: .; j_gene: TRBJ2-4; v_gene: TRBV28; CDR3nt: TGTGCCAGCAGTTTATTATTAGGGAACAGGGGTAGAGCCAAAAACATTCAGTACTTC; CDR3aa: CASSLLLGNRGRAKNIQYF
d_gene: .; abundance: few; j_gene: TRBJ2-1; v_gene: TRBV28; CDR3nt: TGTGCCAGCAGTGGACTGTTGGGTGAGCAGTTCTTC; CDR3aa: CASSGLLGEQFF
d_gene: .; abundance: .; j_gene: TRBJ2-6; v_gene: TRBV28; CDR3nt: TGTGCCAGCAGACGGACTGGCTCTGGGGCCAACGTCCTGACTTTC; CDR3aa: CASRRTGSGANVLTF
d_gene: .; abundance: few; j_gene: TRBJ1-1; v_gene: TRBV28; CDR3nt: TGTGCCAGCAGGGTTAGGGGTCGAACTGAAGCTTTCTTT; CDR3aa: CASRVRGRTEAFF
d_gene: TRBD1; abundance: few; j_gene: TRBJ2-2; v_gene: TRBV5-1; CDR3nt: TGCGCCAGCAGCTTGGACAGGGGAATGGACGCCGGGGAGCTGTTTTTT; CDR3aa: CASSLDRGMDAGELFF
d_gene: .; abundance: few; j_gene: TRBJ2-7; v_gene: TRBV2; CDR3nt: TGTGCCAGCGGTAGGGGGGGCGCCAGGGAGCAGTACTTC; CDR3aa: CASGRGGAREQYF
d_gene: TRBD1; abundance: few; j_gene: TRBJ2-5; v_gene: TRBV7-6; CDR3nt: TGTGCCAGCAGCTTAGGGACAGGGAAGGAGACCCAGTACTTC; CDR3aa: CASSLGTGKETQYF
d_gene: TRBD1; abundance: .; j_gene: TRBJ1-1; v_gene: TRBV28; CDR3nt: TGTGCCAGCCGAGCAGGGGGCAGGGAGGGGAACACTGAAGCTTTCTTT; CDR3aa: CASRAGGREGNTEAFF
d_gene: TRBD1; abundance: few; j_gene: TRBJ1-5; v_gene: TRBV5-6; CDR3nt: TGTGCCAGCAGCTCTACAGGGGATTATAGCAATCAGCCCCAGCATTTT; CDR3aa: CASSSTGDYSNQPQHF
d_gene: .; abundance: .; j_gene: TRBJ1-1; v_gene: TRBV28; CDR3nt: TGTGCCAGCAGTCCCGTTAGGAACACTGAAGCTTTCTTT; CDR3aa: CASSPVRNTEAFF
d_gene: .; abundance: .; j_gene: TRBJ1-1; v_gene: TRBV7-9; CDR3nt: TGTGCCAGCAGGGGAGCGGAAGCTTTCTTT; CDR3aa: CASRGAEAFF
d_gene: TRBD1; abundance: .; j_gene: TRBJ1-4; v_gene: TRBV19; CDR3nt: TGTGCCAGTAGTATATCCAGGGGGAAAGAAAAACTGTTTTTT; CDR3aa: CASSISRGKEKLFF
d_gene: TRBD1; abundance: few; j_gene: TRBJ1-5; v_gene: TRBV28; CDR3nt: TGTGCCAGCAGTTTTCCGGGGACAGGGGGTGATCAGCCCCAGCATTTT; CDR3aa: CASSFPGTGGDQPQHF
d_gene: .; abundance: few; j_gene: TRBJ2-3; v_gene: TRBV19; CDR3nt: TGTGCCAGTAGTGCAGGGGATACGCAGTATTTT; CDR3aa: CASSAGDTQYF
d_gene: .; abundance: .; j_gene: TRBJ1-1; v_gene: TRBV6-5; CDR3nt: TGTGCCAGCAGTTCGGAAGGGGTCACTGAAGCTTTCTTT; CDR3aa: CASSSEGVTEAFF
d_gene: TRBD1; abundance: .; j_gene: TRBJ2-5; v_gene: TRBV6-1; CDR3nt: TGTGCCAGCAGACGAGACAGGGCCCAAGAGACCCAGTACTTC; CDR3aa: CASRRDRAQETQYF
d_gene: TRBD1; abundance: few; j_gene: TRBJ2-7; v_gene: TRBV2; CDR3nt: TGTGCCAGCGGAGCGACAGGGTACTCCTACGAGCAGTACTTC; CDR3aa: CASGATGYSYEQYF
d_gene: TRBD2; abundance: once; j_gene: TRBJ2-3; v_gene: TRBV6-6; CDR3nt: TGTGCCCACGCTGGGGGAGGGCGCACAGATACGCAGTATTTT; CDR3aa: CAHAGGGRTDTQYF
d_gene: .; abundance: .; j_gene: TRBJ1-4; v_gene: TRBV10-3; CDR3nt: TGTGCCATCAGTGAGACAGGTGTTACTAATGAAAAACTGTTTTTT; CDR3aa: CAISETGVTNEKLFF
d_gene: TRBD1; abundance: many; j_gene: TRBJ1-2; v_gene: TRBV5-4; CDR3nt: TGTGCCAGCAGCGGGGGACAGGCAGTCTATGGCTACACCTTC; CDR3aa: CASSGGQAVYGYTF
d_gene: TRBD1; abundance: .; j_gene: TRBJ1-4; v_gene: TRBV19; CDR3nt: TGTGCCAGTAGTAATCGACAGGGTGCAACTAATGAAAAACTGTTTTTT; CDR3aa: CASSNRQGATNEKLFF
d_gene: .; abundance: few; j_gene: TRBJ2-2; v_gene: TRBV11-2; CDR3nt: TGTGCCAGCAGCTTAGATCTCGCGGTCACCGGGGAGCTGTTTTTT; CDR3aa: CASSLDLAVTGELFF
d_gene: TRBD2; abundance: few; j_gene: TRBJ2-7; v_gene: TRBV5-1; CDR3nt: TGCGCCAGCAGCTTGGTGCGACTAGCGGGCCCCGGCGAGCAGTACTTC; CDR3aa: CASSLVRLAGPGEQYF
d_gene: .; abundance: .; j_gene: TRBJ2-6; v_gene: TRBV7-8; CDR3nt: TGTGCCAGCAGAAGTACAGGGTTCTCTGGGGCCAACGCCCTGACTTTC; CDR3aa: CASRSTGFSGANALTF
d_gene: .; abundance: .; j_gene: TRBJ2-7; v_gene: TRBV2; CDR3nt: TGTGCCAGCAGACAGGAGTCCTACGAGCAGTACTTC; CDR3aa: CASRQESYEQYF
d_gene: .; abundance: .; j_gene: TRBJ2-2; v_gene: TRBV6-5; CDR3nt: TGTGCCAGCAGTTACGATGGACAGACGAACACCGGGGAGCTGTTTTTT; CDR3aa: CASSYDGQTNTGELFF
d_gene: TRBD1; abundance: .; j_gene: TRBJ2-5; v_gene: TRBV19; CDR3nt: TGTGCCAGTAGTAGGGGGGACAGGGGGCTCGGTGAGACCCAGTACTTC; CDR3aa: CASSRGDRGLGETQYF
d_gene: .; abundance: few; j_gene: TRBJ2-5; v_gene: TRBV4-2; CDR3nt: TGTGCCAGCAGCCAAGTAGCGCCGGGAGAGACCCAGTACTTC; CDR3aa: CASSQVAPGETQYF
d_gene: .; abundance: few; j_gene: TRBJ1-2; v_gene: TRBV5-6; CDR3nt: TGTGCCAGCAGCTTGAATGGGGAAGCGGTCTATGGCTACACCTTC; CDR3aa: CASSLNGEAVYGYTF
d_gene: .; abundance: .; j_gene: TRBJ1-1; v_gene: TRBV6-4; CDR3nt: TGTGCCAGCAGTGACCCGAGCACTGAAGCTTTCTTT; CDR3aa: CASSDPSTEAFF
d_gene: TRBD2; abundance: .; j_gene: TRBJ2-1; v_gene: TRBV18; CDR3nt: TGTGCCAGCTCGCGATACCTGACTAGCGGGAATAACAATGAGCAGTTCTTC; CDR3aa: CASSRYLTSGNNNEQFF
d_gene: .; abundance: few; j_gene: TRBJ1-6; v_gene: TRBV30; CDR3nt: TGTGCCTGGAGTCCATCAAGGAGCTCCTATAATTCACCCCTCCACTTT; CDR3aa: CAWSPSRSSYNSPLHF
d_gene: .; abundance: few; j_gene: TRBJ2-5; v_gene: TRBV14; CDR3nt: TGTGCCAGCAGCCAAGATTTGGCAGAGACCCAGTACTTC; CDR3aa: CASSQDLAETQYF
d_gene: .; abundance: few; j_gene: TRBJ1-5; v_gene: TRBV6-6; CDR3nt: TGTGCCAGCAGTTATGCGGGCGAGGGCAATCAGCCCCAGCATTTT; CDR3aa: CASSYAGEGNQPQHF
d_gene: TRBD1; abundance: few; j_gene: TRBJ1-1; v_gene: TRBV19; CDR3nt: TGTGCCAGTAATATAGGACAGGCGAACACTGAAGCTTTCTTT; CDR3aa: CASNIGQANTEAFF
d_gene: TRBD2; abundance: few; j_gene: TRBJ2-3; v_gene: TRBV7-3; CDR3nt: TGTGCCAGCAGCTTACGATTTAGCGGGAGGGGGGATACGCAGTATTTT; CDR3aa: CASSLRFSGRGDTQYF
d_gene: TRBD1; abundance: few; j_gene: TRBJ2-6; v_gene: TRBV7-9; CDR3nt: TGTGCCAGCAGCTCCATCAACAGGGGCCATCGCTCTGGGGCCAACGTCCTGACTTTC; CDR3aa: CASSSINRGHRSGANVLTF
d_gene: .; abundance: few; j_gene: TRBJ1-2; v_gene: TRBV6-5; CDR3nt: TGTGCCAGCAGTTACTCCCTGCAGGGTCTATATGGCTACACCTTC; CDR3aa: CASSYSLQGLYGYTF
d_gene: TRBD1; abundance: few; j_gene: TRBJ1-2; v_gene: TRBV7-9; CDR3nt: TGTGCCAGCAGCTGGGGACAGTCAGTCTATGGCTACACCTTC; CDR3aa: CASSWGQSVYGYTF
d_gene: .; abundance: few; j_gene: TRBJ2-5; v_gene: TRBV6-1; CDR3nt: TGTGCCAGCCGGGGGCAAGAGACCCAGTACTTC; CDR3aa: CASRGQETQYF
d_gene: .; abundance: few; j_gene: TRBJ1-2; v_gene: TRBV27; CDR3nt: TGTGCCAGCAGTTTTGGGGAGTCTAACTATGGCTACACCTTC; CDR3aa: CASSFGESNYGYTF
d_gene: TRBD1; abundance: few; j_gene: TRBJ2-2; v_gene: TRBV6-1; CDR3nt: TGTGCCAGCAGGGAACTGACAGGGGCCGGGGAGCTGTTTTTT; CDR3aa: CASRELTGAGELFF
d_gene: TRBD1; abundance: .; j_gene: TRBJ1-5; v_gene: TRBV19; CDR3nt: TGTGCCAGTAGTACCCGGGACAGGGGAAATCAGCCCCAGCATTTT; CDR3aa: CASSTRDRGNQPQHF
d_gene: TRBD2; abundance: .; j_gene: TRBJ2-3; v_gene: TRBV7-3; CDR3nt: TGTGCCAGCAGCTTAAGTACGCCGGGACTAGCCCTCACCCCTAGCACAGATACGCAGTATTTT; CDR3aa: CASSLSTPGLALTPSTDTQYF
d_gene: TRBD2; abundance: few; j_gene: TRBJ2-2; v_gene: TRBV7-3; CDR3nt: TGTGCCAGCAGCTTACGACTAGCGCTGTTCCCCGGGGAGCTGTTTTTT; CDR3aa: CASSLRLALFPGELFF
d_gene: TRBD2; abundance: .; j_gene: TRBJ2-3; v_gene: TRBV7-9; CDR3nt: TGTGCCAGCAGCTTGCCGGGACTAGCGGGGACAGATACGCAGTATTTT; CDR3aa: CASSLPGLAGTDTQYF
d_gene: .; abundance: once; j_gene: TRBJ1-1; v_gene: TRBV5-1; CDR3nt: TGCGCCAGCAGCCCCATCTGGAAGGCCACAGGCACTGAAGCTTTCTTT; CDR3aa: CASSPIWKATGTEAFF
d_gene: TRBD1; abundance: .; j_gene: TRBJ2-7; v_gene: TRBV18; CDR3nt: TGTGCCAGCTCACCGGGCGGGACAGGGTTCTACGAGCAGTACTTC; CDR3aa: CASSPGGTGFYEQYF
d_gene: .; abundance: few; j_gene: TRBJ2-2; v_gene: TRBV27; CDR3nt: TGTGCCAGCAGTTTTGCAGAAAACACCGGGGAGCTGTTTTTT; CDR3aa: CASSFAENTGELFF
d_gene: TRBD1; abundance: .; j_gene: TRBJ1-1; v_gene: TRBV19; CDR3nt: TGTGCCAGTACCCTGACAGGGATGAACACTGAAGCTTTCTTT; CDR3aa: CASTLTGMNTEAFF
d_gene: TRBD1; abundance: few; j_gene: TRBJ1-3; v_gene: TRBV18; CDR3nt: TGTGCCAGCTCACCCGCGACAAACAGGGGGACGCAAGGAAACACCATATATTTT; CDR3aa: CASSPATNRGTQGNTIYF